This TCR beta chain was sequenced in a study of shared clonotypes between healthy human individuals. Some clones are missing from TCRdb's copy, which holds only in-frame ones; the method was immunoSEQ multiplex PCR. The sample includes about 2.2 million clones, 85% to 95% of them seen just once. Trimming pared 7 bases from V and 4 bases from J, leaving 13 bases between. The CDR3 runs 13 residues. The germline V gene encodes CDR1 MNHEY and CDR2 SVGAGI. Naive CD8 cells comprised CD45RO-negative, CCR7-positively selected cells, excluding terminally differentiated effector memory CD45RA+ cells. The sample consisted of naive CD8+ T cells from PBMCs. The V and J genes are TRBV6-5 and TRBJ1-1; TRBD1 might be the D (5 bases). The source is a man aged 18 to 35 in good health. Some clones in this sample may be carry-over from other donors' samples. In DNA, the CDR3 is TGTGCCAGCACCCACGGGGGGGGCACTGAAGCTTTCTTT. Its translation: CASTHGGGTEAFF.